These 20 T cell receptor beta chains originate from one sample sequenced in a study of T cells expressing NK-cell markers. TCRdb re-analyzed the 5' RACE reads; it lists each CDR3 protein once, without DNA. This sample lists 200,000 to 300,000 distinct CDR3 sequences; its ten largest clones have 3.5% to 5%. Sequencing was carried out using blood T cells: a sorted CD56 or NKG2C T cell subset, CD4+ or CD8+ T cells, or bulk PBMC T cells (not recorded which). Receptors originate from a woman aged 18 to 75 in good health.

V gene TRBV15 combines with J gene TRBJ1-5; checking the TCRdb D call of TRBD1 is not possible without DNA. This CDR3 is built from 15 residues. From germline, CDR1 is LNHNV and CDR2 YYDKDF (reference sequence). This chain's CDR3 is CATSRRQGSNQPQHF. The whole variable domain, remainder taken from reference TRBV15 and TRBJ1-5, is DAMVIQNPRYQVTQFGKPVTLSCSQTLNHNVMYWYQQKSSQAPKLLFHYYDKDFNNEADTPDNFQSRRPNTSFCFLDIRSPGLGDTAMYLCATSRRQGSNQPQHFGDGTRLSIL.

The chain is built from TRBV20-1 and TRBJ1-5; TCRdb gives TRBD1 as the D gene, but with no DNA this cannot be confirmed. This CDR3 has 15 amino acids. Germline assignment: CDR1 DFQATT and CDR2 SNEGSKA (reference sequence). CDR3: CSARGQGLSNQPQHF.

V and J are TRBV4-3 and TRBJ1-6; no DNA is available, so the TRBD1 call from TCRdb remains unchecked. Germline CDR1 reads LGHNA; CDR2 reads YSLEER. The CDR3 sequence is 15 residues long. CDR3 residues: CASSPWTGMGSPLHF.

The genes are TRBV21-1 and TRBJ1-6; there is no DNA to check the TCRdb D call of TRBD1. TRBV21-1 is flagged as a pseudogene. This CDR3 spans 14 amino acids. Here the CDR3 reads CARKQGEGYSPLHF.

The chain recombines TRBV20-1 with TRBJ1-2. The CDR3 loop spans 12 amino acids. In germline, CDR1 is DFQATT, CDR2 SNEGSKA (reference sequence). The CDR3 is CSASTDFYGYTF.

This chain's CDR3 is CASSPDPTSGTQYF. The chain joins TRBV11-2 to TRBJ2-5; TCRdb's D call, TRBD2, is unchecked because there is no DNA. In germline, CDR1 is SGHAT, CDR2 FQNNGV. CDR3 length equals 14 residues.

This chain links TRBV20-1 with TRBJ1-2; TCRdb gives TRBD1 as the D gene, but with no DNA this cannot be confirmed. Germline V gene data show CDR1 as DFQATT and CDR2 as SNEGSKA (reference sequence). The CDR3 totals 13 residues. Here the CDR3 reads CSAWDDGRYGYTF.

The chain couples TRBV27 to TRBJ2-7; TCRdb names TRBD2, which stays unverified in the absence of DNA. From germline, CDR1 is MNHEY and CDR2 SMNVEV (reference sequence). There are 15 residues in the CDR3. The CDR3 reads CASSLVARPLYEQYF.

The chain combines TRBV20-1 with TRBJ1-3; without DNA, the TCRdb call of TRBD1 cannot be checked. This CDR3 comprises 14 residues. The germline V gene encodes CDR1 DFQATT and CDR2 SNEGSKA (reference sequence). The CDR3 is CSASYAGAGNTIYF.

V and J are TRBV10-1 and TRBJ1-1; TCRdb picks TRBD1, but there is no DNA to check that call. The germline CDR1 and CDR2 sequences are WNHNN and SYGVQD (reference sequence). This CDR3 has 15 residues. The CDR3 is CASSDQGALDTEAFF.

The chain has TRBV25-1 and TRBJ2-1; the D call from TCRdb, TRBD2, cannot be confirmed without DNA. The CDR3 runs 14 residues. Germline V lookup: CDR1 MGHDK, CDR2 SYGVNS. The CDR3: CASSGGTMGLEQFF.

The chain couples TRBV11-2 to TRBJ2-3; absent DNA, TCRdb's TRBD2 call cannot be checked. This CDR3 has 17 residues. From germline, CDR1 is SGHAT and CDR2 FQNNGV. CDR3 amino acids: CASSFFLAGGSTDTQYF.

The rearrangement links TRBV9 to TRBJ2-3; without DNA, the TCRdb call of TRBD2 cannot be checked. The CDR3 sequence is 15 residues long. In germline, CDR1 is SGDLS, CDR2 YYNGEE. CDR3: CASSVLSGVPDTQYF.

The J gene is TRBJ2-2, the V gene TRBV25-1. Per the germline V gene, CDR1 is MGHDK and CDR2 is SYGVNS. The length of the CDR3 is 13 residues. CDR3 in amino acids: CASSDLSTGELFF.

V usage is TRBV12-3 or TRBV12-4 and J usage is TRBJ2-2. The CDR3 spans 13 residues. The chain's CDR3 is CASTPPNFGELFF.

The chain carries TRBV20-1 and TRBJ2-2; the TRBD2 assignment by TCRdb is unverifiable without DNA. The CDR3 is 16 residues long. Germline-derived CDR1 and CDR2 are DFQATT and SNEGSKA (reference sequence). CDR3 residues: CSARRTSGTFTGELFF.

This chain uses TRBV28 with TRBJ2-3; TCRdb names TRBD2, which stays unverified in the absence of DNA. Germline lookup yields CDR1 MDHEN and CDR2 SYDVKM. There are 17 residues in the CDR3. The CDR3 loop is CASHREDSSGKTDTQYF.

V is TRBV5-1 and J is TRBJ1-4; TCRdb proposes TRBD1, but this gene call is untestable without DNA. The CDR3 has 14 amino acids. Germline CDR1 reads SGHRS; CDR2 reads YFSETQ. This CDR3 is CASSSGTGEEKLFF.

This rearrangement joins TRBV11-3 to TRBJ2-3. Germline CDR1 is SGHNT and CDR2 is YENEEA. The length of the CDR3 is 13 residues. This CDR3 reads CASSSNRLDTQYF. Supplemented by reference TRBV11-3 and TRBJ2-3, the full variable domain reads EAGVVQSPRYKIIEKKQPVAFWCNPISGHNTLYWYLQNLGQGPELLIRYENEEAVDDSQLPKDRFSAERLKGVDSTLKIQPAELGDSAVYLCASSSNRLDTQYFGPGTRLTVL.

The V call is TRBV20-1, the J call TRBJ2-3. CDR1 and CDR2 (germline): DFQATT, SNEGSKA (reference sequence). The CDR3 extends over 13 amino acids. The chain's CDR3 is CSARLTSKDTQYF.